What follows are 9 T cell receptor beta chains derived from one specimen sequenced in a study of T cells in narcolepsy (dated by TCRdb to between 2017 and 2018). Libraries were built with the immunoSEQ multiplex PCR assay. The table comes from immuneACCESS by way of TCRdb, which keeps in-frame sequences with V and J called. Part of the clones is missing from these tables; in studies checked, under half for an unresolved V gene and the rest for unknown reasons. The sample table records about 35,000 clones; 65% to 85% of these occur just once. Approximately 1.1% of the sample belongs to the ten largest clones. Specimen: memory (CD45RA-) CD4+ T cells from blood. The sample's cell subset or site label, decoded: memory T cells sorted ex vivo from peripheral blood. The receptors originated from a human donor in good health.

In the case of this clone: The junction does not match germline at one end; this may be a read error. The chain employs TRBV6-5 and TRBJ1-2, with 9 bases matching TRBD1. CDR1 is MNHEY and CDR2 is SVGAGI in the germline V gene. The CDR3 is 13 residues long. The CDR3 bases are TGTGCCAGCTCCGGACAGGGGAACTATCGCTACACCTTC. Its protein is CASSGQGNYRYTF.

The genes are TRBV15 and TRBJ2-1; 10 nucleotides align to TRBD2. The length of the CDR3 is 17 residues. The junction had 6 bases not matched to a gene; V was cut back by 0 bases and J by 4 bases. Looked up from germline, CDR1 is LNHNV and CDR2 is YYDKDF (reference sequence). This chain's CDR3 is CATSRDRRTSGYNEQFF. The CDR3 bases are TGTGCCACCAGCAGAGATAGAAGGACTAGCGGTTACAATGAGCAGTTCTTC.

The V gene is TRBV2, the J gene TRBJ1-6; D unclear. The germline CDR1 and CDR2 sequences are SNHLY and FYNNEI. The V end was cut by 7 bases, the J end by 7 bases, with 5 bases between. The CDR3 covers 11 residues. CDR3 sequence reads: CASTMNSPLHF. The CDR3 DNA follows: TGTGCCAGCACCATGAATTCACCCCTCCACTTT.

The chain employs TRBV5-1 and TRBJ2-5; D call uncertain. The CDR3 sequence is 16 residues long. Germline values: CDR1 SGHRS, CDR2 YFSETQ. V dropped 1 base and J dropped 4 bases, with 17 bases sitting between them. The CDR3 nucleotides read TGCGCCAGCAGCTTGTATGGTAGCTCCTATTCAGAGACCCAGTACTTC. The encoded protein is CASSLYGSSYSETQYF.

V is TRBV7-2 and J is TRBJ1-2; tentatively, D is TRBD1 (6 bases). This CDR3 region has 15 residues. In germline, CDR1 is SGHTA, CDR2 FQGNSA. Trimming took off 4 bases at V and 3 bases at J, with 15 bases between the two ends. The CDR3 sequence is CASSSTSGAYYGYTF. In DNA form, the CDR3 reads TGTGCCAGCAGCTCGACCTCGGGGGCCTACTATGGCTACACCTTC.

A word on this clone: Compared with germline, one end of the junction differs, possibly owing to a read error. Other DNA sequences in this sample translate to the same CDR3. The rearrangement uses TRBV10-3 and TRBJ1-1; D perhaps matches TRBD1 (6 bases). The CDR3 runs 13 residues. Per the germline V gene, CDR1 is ENHRY and CDR2 is SYGVKD. As DNA, the CDR3 is TGTGCCATCTGCAGGGGATTGAACACTGAAGCTTTCTTC. Protein product: CAICRGLNTEAFF.

The chain combines TRBV5-4 with TRBJ1-5, with TRBD1 matching over 11 bases. The CDR3 is 18 amino acids. J gave up 0 bases and V 4 bases, and 9 bases lay outside the gene matches. Germline V gene data show CDR1 as SGHNT and CDR2 as YYREEE (reference sequence). CDR3: CASSRGQGASYSNQPQHF. DNA for the CDR3: TGTGCCAGCAGCCGTGGACAGGGGGCCTCCTATAGCAATCAGCCCCAGCATTTT.

This clone was counted a single time. J is TRBJ2-2 and V is TRBV2, with TRBD1 identical over 7 bases. The CDR3 sequence is 14 residues long. With 4 bases clipped from V and 7 bases from J, the junction kept 6 bases outside the gene matches. CDR1 and CDR2 from the germline V gene are SNHLY and FYNNEI. Here the CDR3 reads CASSARGLSGELFF. DNA for the CDR3: TGTGCCAGCAGTGCAAGGGGGCTTAGCGGGGAGCTGTTTTTT. The whole variable domain, remainder taken from reference TRBV2 and TRBJ2-2, is EPEVTQTPSHQVTQMGQEVILRCVPISNHLYFYWYRQILGQKVEFLVSFYNNEISEKSEIFDDQFSVERPDGSNFTLKIRSTKLEDSAMYFCASSARGLSGELFFGEGSRLTVL.

This clone occurred a few times. The chain carries TRBV9 and TRBJ2-3; D may be TRBD1 (6 bases). Germline-derived CDR1 and CDR2 are SGDLS and YYNGEE. This CDR3 region has 14 residues. Trimming left V 0 bases short and J 5 bases short, with 10 bases between. The CDR3 DNA sequence: TGTGCCAGCAGCGTAGAGGGGGTGAGAGATACGCAGTATTTT. This codes for CASSVEGVRDTQYF. The entire variable domain, with the rest obtained from reference TRBV9 and TRBJ2-3, is as follows: DSGVTQTPKHLITATGQRVTLRCSPRSGDLSVYWYQQSLDQGLQFLIQYYNGEERAKGNILERFSAQQFPDLHSELNLSSLELGDSALYFCASSVEGVRDTQYFGPGTRLTVL.